This TCR beta chain was retrieved from a study of regulatory T cells in long-lasting Graves disease. Whole-study results and caveats: Lower TCR diversity characterized persistent Graves' patients relative to newly diagnosed patients. Patients with persistent disease showed a bias toward TRBV28, TRBJ1-2 and TRBJ2-5. Persistent patients shared more public clonotypes (roughly 2,800) than new patients (approximately 1,000).

After removal of 0 bases from V and 6 bases from J, the junction contained 5 bases not matched to a gene. Germline loops: CDR1 SGDLS, CDR2 YYNGEE. The CDR3 has 16 amino acids. As for time point: newly diagnosed GD, antithyroid drugs for less than 3 months. RNA isolated from PBMCs was used to make the TCR library. This clonotype was observed a few times. What it binds is unknown. Arm-PCR with iRepertoire HTBI primers amplified the CDR3 regions for these TCR beta libraries. In the study's own analysis: Spanning all samples, the identified segments comprised roughly 66 TRBV and approximately 15 TRBJ. Each CDR3 protein is one row after TCRdb ran MiXCR on the multiplex PCR reads. Here the V and J calls rest on TCRdb's processing, not on the authors' analysis. The sample holds around 250,000 distinct CDR3 sequences, around 17% seen once.

The chain employs TRBV9 and TRBJ2-1, with 11 bases fitting TRBD2. The sequenced sample was peripheral blood mononuclear cells (PBMCs), obtained at new diagnosis, from a patient treated with antithyroid drugs. The clonotype was recovered from a female donor with Graves disease. CDR3 coding DNA: TGTGCCAGCAGCGTAGAGGGGACTAGCGGCCCCAATGAGCAGTTCTTC. Translated, it gives CASSVEGTSGPNEQFF. Drawing the rest from reference TRBV9 and TRBJ2-1, the complete variable domain is DSGVTQTPKHLITATGQRVTLRCSPRSGDLSVYWYQQSLDQGLQFLIQYYNGEERAKGNILERFSAQQFPDLHSELNLSSLELGDSALYFCASSVEGTSGPNEQFFGPGTRLTVL.